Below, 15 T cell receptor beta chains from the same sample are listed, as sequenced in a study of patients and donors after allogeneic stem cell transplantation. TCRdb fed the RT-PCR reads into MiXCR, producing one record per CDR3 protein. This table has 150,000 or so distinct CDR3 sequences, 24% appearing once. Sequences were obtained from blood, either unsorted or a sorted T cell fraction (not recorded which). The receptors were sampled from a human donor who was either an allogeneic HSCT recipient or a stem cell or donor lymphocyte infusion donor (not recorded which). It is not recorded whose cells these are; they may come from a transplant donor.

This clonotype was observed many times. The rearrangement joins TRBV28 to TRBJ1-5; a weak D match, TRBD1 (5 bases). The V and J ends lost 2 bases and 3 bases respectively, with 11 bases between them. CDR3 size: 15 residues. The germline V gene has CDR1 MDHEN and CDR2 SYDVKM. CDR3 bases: TGTGCCAGCAGTTTAGAGGGGCAGGTCAATCAGCCCCAGCATTTT. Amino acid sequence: CASSLEGQVNQPQHF.

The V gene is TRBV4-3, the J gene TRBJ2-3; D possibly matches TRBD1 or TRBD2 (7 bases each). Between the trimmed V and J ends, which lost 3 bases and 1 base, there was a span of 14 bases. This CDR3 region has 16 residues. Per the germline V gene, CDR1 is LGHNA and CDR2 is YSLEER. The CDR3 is CASSQVTGRGTDTQYF. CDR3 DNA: TGCGCCAGCAGCCAGGTGACAGGGAGGGGCACAGATACGCAGTATTTT.

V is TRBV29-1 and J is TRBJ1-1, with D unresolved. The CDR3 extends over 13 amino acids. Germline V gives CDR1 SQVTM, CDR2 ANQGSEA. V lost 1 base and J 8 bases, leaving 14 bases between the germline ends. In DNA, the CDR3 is TGCAGCGTTGAAGTAGGTGGAAACTTGGAAGCTTTCTTT. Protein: CSVEVGGNLEAFF.

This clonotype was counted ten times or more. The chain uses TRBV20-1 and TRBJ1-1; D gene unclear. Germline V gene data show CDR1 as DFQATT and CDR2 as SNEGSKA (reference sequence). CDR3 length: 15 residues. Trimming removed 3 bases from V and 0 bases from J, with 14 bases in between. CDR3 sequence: CSARGFGRMNTEAFF. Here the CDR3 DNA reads TGCAGTGCTAGGGGGTTTGGCCGTATGAACACTGAAGCTTTCTTT.

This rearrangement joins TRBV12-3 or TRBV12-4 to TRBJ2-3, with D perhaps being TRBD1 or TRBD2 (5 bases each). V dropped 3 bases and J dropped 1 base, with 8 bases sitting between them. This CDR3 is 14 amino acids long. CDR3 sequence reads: CASSFRDGTDTQYF. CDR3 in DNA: TGTGCCAGCAGTTTCAGGGACGGCACAGATACGCAGTATTTT.

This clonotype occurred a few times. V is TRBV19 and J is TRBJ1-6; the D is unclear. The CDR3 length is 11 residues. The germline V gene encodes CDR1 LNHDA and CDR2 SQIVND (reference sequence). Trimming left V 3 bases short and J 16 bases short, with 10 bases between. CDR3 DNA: TGTGCCAGTAGTATTGGTCGGTTGCTCCACTTT. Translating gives CASSIGRLLHF.

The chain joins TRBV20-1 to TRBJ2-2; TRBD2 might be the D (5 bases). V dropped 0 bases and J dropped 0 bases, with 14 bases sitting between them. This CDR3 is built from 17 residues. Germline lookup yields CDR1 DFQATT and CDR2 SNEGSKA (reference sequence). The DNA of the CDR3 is TGCAGTGCTAGAGATCGACGACGGGGTGCGAACACCGGGGAGCTGTTTTTT. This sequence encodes CSARDRRRGANTGELFF.

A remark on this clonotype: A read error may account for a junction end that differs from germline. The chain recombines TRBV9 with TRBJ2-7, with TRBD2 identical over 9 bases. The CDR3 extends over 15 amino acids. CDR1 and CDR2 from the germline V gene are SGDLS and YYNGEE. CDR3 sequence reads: CASSVVGTSSHEQYF. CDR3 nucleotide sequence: TGTGCCAGCAGCGTAGTGGGGACTAGCTCCCACGAGCAGTACTTC.

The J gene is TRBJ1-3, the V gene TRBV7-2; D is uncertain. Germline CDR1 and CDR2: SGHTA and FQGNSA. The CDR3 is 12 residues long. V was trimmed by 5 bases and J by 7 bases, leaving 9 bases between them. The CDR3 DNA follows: TGTGCCAGCAGCCCCATAGCTAACACCATATATTTT. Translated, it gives CASSPIANTIYF.

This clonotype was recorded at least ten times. CDR3 loop: CASSAGQGNYGYTF. The CDR3 DNA sequence: TGTGCCAGCAGCGCGGGACAGGGAAACTATGGCTACACCTTC. The genes are TRBV9 and TRBJ1-2, with 9 bases identical to TRBD1. The germline gives CDR1 SGDLS, CDR2 YYNGEE. The V segment lost 3 bases and the J segment 2 bases; nucleotides outside the gene matches: 2. The CDR3 covers 14 residues.

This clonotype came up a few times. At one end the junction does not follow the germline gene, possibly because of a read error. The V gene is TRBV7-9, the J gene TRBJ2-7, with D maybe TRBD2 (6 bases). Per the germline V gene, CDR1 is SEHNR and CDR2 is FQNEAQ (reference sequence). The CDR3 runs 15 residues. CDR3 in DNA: TGTGCCAGCAGATTAGCCGCGGGACGACTCTACGAGCAGTACTTC. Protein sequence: CASRLAAGRLYEQYF.

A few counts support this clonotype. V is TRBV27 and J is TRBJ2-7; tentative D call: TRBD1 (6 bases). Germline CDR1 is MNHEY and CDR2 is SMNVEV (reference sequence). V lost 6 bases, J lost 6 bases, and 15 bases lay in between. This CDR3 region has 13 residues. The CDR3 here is CASRQQGILEQYF. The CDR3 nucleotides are TGTGCCAGCAGACAACAGGGAATTCTCGAGCAGTACTTC.

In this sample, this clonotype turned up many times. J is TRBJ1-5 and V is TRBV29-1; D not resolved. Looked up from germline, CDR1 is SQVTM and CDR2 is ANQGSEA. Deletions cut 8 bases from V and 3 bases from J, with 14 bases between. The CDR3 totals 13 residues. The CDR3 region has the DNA TGCAGCTATGCATATTCCGCCAATCAGCCCCAGCATTTT. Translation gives CSYAYSANQPQHF.

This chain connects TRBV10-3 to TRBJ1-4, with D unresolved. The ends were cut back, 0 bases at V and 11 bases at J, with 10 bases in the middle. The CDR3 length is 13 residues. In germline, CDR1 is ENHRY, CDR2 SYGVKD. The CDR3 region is CAISESDREKLFF. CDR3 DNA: TGTGCCATCAGTGAGTCGGATAGGGAGAAACTGTTTTTT.

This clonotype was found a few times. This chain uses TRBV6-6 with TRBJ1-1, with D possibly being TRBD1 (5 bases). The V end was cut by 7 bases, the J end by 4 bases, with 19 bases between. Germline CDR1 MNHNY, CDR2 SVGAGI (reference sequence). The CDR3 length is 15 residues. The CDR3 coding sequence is TGTGCCAGCAACAAAGAGGGAGAGGGGTGCACTGAAGCTTTCTTT. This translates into CASNKEGEGCTEAFF.